What follows are 5 T cell receptor beta chains derived from one specimen sequenced in a study of post-analysis software for immune sequencing data. Their specific antigens are unknown. The library was made from cDNA and included unique molecular identifiers. TCRdb analysed the PCR reads with MiXCR anew, one entry per CDR3 protein. This sample has hundreds of thousands of distinct CDR3 sequences; roughly three fifths occur once, and the top ten carry about 10%. Study-wide results and limits: Comparison of patients with controls showed five or six TRBV segments more frequent in patients, TRBV5-6, TRBV5-1 and TRBV20-1 among them.

The sequencing sample was made of blood. The receptors derive from a girl aged 2 to 9 with multiple sclerosis.

J is TRBJ2-5 and V is TRBV20-1; 11 bases agree with TRBD2. TRBJ2-7 explains the end of the DNA better; the J call may be wrong. This CDR3 has 14 amino acids. CDR1 is DFQATT and CDR2 is SNEGSKA in the germline V gene (reference sequence). The CDR3 region is CSASRTSGCSEQYF. The CDR3 DNA reads as TGCAGTGCTAGCAGGACTAGCGGGTGCTCCGAGCAGTACTTC.

The V call is TRBV29-1, the J call TRBJ2-5, with 7 bases lining up with TRBD1. Judging by the DNA end, TRBJ2-7 fits better; the J call may be wrong. The CDR3 contains 12 residues. Germline V lookup: CDR1 SQVTM, CDR2 ANQGSEA. CDR3 sequence reads: CSVGDRDYEQYF. Here the CDR3 DNA reads TGCAGCGTTGGAGACAGGGACTACGAGCAGTACTTC.

In its sample, this clonotype was seen once. The V and J genes are TRBV7-9 and TRBJ2-7; 7 bases map to TRBD1. Germline CDR1 reads SEHNR; CDR2 reads FQNEAQ (reference sequence). V trimming: 8 bases; J trimming: 0 bases; junction bases outside the gene matches: 4. This CDR3 spans 13 amino acids. This chain's CDR3 is CASERDSSYEQYF. Here the CDR3 DNA reads TGTGCCAGCGAACGGGACAGCTCCTACGAGCAGTACTTC.

V and J are TRBV30 and TRBJ1-5; TRBD1 agrees at 7 bases. CDR1 is GTSNPN, CDR2 SVGIG, per germline (reference sequence). The trim removed 5 bases at V and 2 bases at J, leaving 3 bases unmatched. The CDR3 contains 13 residues. CDR3 sequence (DNA): TGTGCCTGGGGAACAGGGGGCAATCAGCCCCAGCATTTT. As protein: CAWGTGGNQPQHF.

The chain combines TRBV29-1 with TRBJ2-3; D is unclear. Trimming stripped 7 bases from V and 5 bases from J, with 13 bases between. In germline, CDR1 is SQVTM, CDR2 ANQGSEA. This CDR3 region has 12 residues. DNA for the CDR3: TGCAGCGCTGCGGATATGGGAGATACGCAGTATTTT. This translates into CSAADMGDTQYF.